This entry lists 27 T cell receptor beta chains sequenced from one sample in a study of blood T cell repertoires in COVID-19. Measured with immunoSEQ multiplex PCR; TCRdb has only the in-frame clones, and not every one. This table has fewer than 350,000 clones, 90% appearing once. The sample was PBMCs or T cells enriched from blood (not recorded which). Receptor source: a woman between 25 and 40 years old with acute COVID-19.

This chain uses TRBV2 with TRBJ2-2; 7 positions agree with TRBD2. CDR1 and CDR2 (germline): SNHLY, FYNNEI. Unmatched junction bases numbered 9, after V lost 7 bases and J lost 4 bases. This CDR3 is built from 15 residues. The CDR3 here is CASTKLAGVTGELFF. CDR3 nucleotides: TGTGCCAGCACCAAGCTGGCGGGAGTCACCGGGGAGCTGTTTTTT.

The CDR3 DNA sequence: TGCGCCAGCAGCCAACCATACAGGGGGGGGAACACTGAAGCTTTCTTT. Its translation: CASSQPYRGGNTEAFF. The chain couples TRBV4-1 to TRBJ1-1; 8 bases align to TRBD1. CDR1 is MGHRA, CDR2 YSYEKL, per germline. The CDR3 spans 16 residues. The ends lost 2 bases at V and 1 base at J; junction bases unmatched: 6.

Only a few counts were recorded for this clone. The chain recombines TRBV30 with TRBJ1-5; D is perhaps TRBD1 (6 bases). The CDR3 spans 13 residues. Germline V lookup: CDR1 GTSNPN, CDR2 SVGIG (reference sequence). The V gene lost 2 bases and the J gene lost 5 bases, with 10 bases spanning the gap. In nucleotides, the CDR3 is TGTGCCTGGAGTTTACAGGGTCATCAGCCCCAGCATTTT. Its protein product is CAWSLQGHQPQHF.

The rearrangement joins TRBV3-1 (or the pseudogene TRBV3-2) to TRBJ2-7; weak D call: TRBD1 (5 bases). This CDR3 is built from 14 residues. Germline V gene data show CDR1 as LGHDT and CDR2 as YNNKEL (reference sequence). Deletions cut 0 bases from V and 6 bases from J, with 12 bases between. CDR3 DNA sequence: TGTGCCAGCAGCCAAGATGTTGGTGGGGCCGAGCAGTACTTC. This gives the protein CASSQDVGGAEQYF.

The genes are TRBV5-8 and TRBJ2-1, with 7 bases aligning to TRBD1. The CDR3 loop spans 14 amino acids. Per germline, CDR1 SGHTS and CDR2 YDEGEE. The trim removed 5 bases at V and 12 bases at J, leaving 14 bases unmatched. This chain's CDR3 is CASRSGTASMGQFF. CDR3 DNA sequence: TGTGCCAGCAGGTCCGGGACAGCATCAATGGGGCAGTTCTTC.

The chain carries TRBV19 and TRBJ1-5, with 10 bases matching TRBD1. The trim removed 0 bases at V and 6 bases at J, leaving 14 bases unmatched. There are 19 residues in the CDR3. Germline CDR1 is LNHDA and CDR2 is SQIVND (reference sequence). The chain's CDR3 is CASSIDHGQGVIITQPQHF. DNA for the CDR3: TGTGCCAGTAGTATAGATCATGGACAGGGGGTGATTATTACTCAGCCCCAGCATTTT.

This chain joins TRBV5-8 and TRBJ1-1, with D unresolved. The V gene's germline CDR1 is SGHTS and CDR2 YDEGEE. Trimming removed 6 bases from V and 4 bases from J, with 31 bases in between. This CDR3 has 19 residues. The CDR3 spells CASIKREPQIKNVATEAFF. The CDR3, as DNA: TGTGCCAGCATCAAGAGGGAACCACAGATAAAAAATGTGGCCACTGAAGCTTTCTTT.

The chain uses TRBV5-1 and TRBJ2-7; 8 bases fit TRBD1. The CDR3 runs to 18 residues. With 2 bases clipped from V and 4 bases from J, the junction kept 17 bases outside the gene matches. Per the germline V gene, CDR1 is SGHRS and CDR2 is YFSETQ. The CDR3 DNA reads TGCGCCAGCAGCTTAGCAGGGGGCGGGACATCTATCCCATACGAGCAGTACTTC. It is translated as CASSLAGGGTSIPYEQYF.

CDR3 in DNA: TGTGCCACCAGCCCTTTAGGCGGGAACTCCTACAATGAGCAGTTCTTC. It codes for CATSPLGGNSYNEQFF. The gene calls are TRBV24-1 and TRBJ2-1; the D gene is possibly TRBD2 (6 bases). The germline CDR1 and CDR2 sequences are KGHDR and SFDVKD. Deletions cut 7 bases from V and 0 bases from J, with 15 bases between. The CDR3 covers 16 residues.

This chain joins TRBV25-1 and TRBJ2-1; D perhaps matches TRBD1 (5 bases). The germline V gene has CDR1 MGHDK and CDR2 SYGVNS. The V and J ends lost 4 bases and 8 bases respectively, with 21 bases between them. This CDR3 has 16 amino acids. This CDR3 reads CASSAPDGQVRDEQFF. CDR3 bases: TGTGCCAGCAGTGCCCCCGATGGGCAGGTCAGGGATGAGCAGTTCTTC.

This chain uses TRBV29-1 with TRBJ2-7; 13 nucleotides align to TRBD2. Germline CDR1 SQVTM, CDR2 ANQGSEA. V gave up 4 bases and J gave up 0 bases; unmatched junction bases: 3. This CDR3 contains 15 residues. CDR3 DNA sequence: TGCAGCGTTGGGGGACTAGCGGGAACCTCCTACGAGCAGTACTTC. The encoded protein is CSVGGLAGTSYEQYF.

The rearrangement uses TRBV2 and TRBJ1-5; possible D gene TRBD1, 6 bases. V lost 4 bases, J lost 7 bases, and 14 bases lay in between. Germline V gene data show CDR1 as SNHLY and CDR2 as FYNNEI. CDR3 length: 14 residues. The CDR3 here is CASSGTGRTQPQHF. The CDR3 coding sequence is TGTGCCAGCAGTGGAACAGGGAGAACCCAGCCCCAGCATTTT.

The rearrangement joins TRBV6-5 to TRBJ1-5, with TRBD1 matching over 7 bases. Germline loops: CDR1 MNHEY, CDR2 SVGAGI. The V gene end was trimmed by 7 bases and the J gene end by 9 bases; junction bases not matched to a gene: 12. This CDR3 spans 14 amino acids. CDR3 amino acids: CASTTDRVGRPQHF. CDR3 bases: TGTGCCAGCACCACCGACAGGGTGGGGCGGCCCCAGCATTTT.

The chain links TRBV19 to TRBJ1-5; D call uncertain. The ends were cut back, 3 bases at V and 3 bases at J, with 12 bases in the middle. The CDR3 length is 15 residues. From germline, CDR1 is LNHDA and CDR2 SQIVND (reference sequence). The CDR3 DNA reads TGTGCCAGTAGTATTTTGGGAGACACCAATCAGCCCCAGCATTTT. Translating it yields CASSILGDTNQPQHF.

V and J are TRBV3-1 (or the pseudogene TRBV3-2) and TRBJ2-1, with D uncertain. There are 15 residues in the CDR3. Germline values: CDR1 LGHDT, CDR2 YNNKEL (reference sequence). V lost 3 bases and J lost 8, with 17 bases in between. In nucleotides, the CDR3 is TGTGCCAGCAGCCAGGAAGACCCTCGAGGCGATGAGCAGTTCTTC. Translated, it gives CASSQEDPRGDEQFF.

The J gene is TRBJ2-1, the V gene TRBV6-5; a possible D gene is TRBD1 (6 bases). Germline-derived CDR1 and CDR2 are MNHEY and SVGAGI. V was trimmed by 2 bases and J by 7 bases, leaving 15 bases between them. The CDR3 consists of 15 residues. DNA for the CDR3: TGTGCCAGCAGTTACCTGGCAGGGGCAGGGAATGAGCAGTTCTTC. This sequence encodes CASSYLAGAGNEQFF.

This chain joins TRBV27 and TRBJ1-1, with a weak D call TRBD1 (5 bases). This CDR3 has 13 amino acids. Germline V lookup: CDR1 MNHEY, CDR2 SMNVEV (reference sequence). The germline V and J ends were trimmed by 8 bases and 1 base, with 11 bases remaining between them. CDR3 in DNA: TGTGCCAGCGGAACGACAGCGAACACTGAAGCTTTCTTT. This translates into CASGTTANTEAFF.

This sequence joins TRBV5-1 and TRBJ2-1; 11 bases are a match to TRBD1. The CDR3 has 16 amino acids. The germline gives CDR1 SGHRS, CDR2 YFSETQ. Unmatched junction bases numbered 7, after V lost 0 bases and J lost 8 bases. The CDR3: CASSLDGTGGIDEQFF. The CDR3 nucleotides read TGCGCCAGCAGCTTGGACGGGACAGGGGGTATCGATGAGCAGTTCTTC. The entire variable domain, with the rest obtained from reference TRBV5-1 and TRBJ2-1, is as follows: KAGVTQTPRYLIKTRGQQVTLSCSPISGHRSVSWYQQTPGQGLQFLFEYFSETQRNKGNFPGRFSGRQFSNSRSEMNVSTLELGDSALYLCASSLDGTGGIDEQFFGPGTRLTVL.

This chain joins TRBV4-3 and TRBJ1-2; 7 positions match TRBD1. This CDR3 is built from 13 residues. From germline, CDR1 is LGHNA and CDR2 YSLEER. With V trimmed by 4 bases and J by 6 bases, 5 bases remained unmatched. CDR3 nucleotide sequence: TGCGCCAGCAGCCCCCGAACAGGGGATGGCTACACCTTC. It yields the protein CASSPRTGDGYTF.

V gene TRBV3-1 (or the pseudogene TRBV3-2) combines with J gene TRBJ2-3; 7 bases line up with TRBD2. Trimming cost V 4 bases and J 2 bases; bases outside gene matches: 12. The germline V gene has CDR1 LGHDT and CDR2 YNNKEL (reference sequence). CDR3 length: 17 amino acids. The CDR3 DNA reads TGTGCCAGCAGCCGGTCCCCCGGCGGGAGAACCACAGATACGCAGTATTTT. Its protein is CASSRSPGGRTTDTQYF.

The CDR3 nucleotides read TGTGCCAGCAGTTACTCCCCCAGGGCTGGGGCCAACGTCCTGACTTTC. Its protein is CASSYSPRAGANVLTF. This chain connects TRBV6-5 to TRBJ2-6; possible D gene TRBD1, 5 bases. The CDR3 covers 16 residues. Germline CDR1 and CDR2: MNHEY and SVGAGI. Trimming removed 0 bases at V and 2 bases at J, with 8 bases between.

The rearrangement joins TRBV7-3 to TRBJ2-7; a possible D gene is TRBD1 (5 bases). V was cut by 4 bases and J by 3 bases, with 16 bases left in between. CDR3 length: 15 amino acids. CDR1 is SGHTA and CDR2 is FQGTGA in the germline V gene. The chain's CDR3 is CASSYQGPPVYEQYF. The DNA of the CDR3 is TGTGCCAGCAGCTATCAGGGCCCCCCTGTCTACGAGCAGTACTTC.

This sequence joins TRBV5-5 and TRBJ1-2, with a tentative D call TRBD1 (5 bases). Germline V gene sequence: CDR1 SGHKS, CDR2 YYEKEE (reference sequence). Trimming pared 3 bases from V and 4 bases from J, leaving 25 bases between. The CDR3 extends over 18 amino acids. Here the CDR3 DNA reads TGTGCCAGCAGCTCGGGGGGTCGGAGGACCGTGCAGTCCTATGGCTACACCTTC. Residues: CASSSGGRRTVQSYGYTF.

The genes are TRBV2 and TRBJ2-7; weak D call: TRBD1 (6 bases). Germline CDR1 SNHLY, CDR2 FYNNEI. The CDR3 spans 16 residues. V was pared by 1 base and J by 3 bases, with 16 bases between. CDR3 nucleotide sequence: TGTGCCAGCAGTGAAGGCCGCACAGGGAGCGGCTACGAGCAGTACTTC. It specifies CASSEGRTGSGYEQYF.

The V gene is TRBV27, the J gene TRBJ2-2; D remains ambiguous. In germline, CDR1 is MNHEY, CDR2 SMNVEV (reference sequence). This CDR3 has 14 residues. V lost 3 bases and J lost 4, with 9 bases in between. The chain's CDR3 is CASSLLSGTGELFF. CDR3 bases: TGTGCCAGCAGTTTGTTATCGGGCACCGGGGAGCTGTTTTTT.

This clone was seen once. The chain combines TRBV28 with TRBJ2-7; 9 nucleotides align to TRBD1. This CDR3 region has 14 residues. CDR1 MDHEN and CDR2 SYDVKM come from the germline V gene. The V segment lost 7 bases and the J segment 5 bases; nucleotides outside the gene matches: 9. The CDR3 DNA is TGTGCCAGCACCCAGGGACAGGGTTACCACGAGCAGTACTTC. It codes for CASTQGQGYHEQYF.

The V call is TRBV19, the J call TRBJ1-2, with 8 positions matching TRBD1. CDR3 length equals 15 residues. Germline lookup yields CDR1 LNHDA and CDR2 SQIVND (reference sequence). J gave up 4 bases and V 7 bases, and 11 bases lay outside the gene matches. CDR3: CASTPDRGRAYGYTF. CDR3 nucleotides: TGTGCCAGTACCCCAGACAGGGGAAGGGCCTATGGCTACACCTTC.